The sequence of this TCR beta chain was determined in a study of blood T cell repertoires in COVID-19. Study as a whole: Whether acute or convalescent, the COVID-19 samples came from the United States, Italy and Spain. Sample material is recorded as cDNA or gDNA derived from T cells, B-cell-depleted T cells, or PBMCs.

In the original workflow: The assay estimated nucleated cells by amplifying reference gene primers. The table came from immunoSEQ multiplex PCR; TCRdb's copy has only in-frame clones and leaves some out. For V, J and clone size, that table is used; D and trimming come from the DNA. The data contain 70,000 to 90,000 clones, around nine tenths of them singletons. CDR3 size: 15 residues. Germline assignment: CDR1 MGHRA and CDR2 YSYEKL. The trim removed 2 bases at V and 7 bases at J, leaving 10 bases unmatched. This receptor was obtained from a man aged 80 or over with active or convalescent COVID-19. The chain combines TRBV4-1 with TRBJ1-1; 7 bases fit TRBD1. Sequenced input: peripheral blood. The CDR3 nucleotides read TGCGCCAGCAGCCAACTACTCGGGACAGCCGATGAAGCTTTCTTT. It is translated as CASSQLLGTADEAFF.